The rows below give T cell receptor beta chains drawn from one sample of a study of blood T cell repertoires in COVID-19. Assay used: immunoSEQ multiplex PCR; TCRdb lists only in-frame clones, some missing. The sample lists around 130,000 clones, approximately 84% occurring once. The specimen sequenced was peripheral blood. The source is a human donor in a cohort sampled during active COVID-19. Both conserved end residues are part of each CDR3. Each record gives: J gene, V gene, clone size, D gene, CDR3 protein, CDR3 DNA. D genes are given only for firm matches. A row's size may be missing; if present it is once, few, many or a size class.

J: TRBJ1-5; V: TRBV19; size: .; D: .; CDR3: CASSIVFGGFLGQPQHF; DNA: TGTGCCAGTAGTATAGTTTTTGGAGGGTTTCTGGGTCAGCCCCAGCATTTT
J: TRBJ2-1; V: TRBV11-3; size: .; D: TRBD2; CDR3: CASSPRGEHEQFF; DNA: TGTGCCAGCAGCCCTCGGGGGGAGCATGAGCAGTTCTTC
J: TRBJ2-1; V: TRBV5-1; size: .; D: .; CDR3: CASSFDGTGGWNEQFF; DNA: TGCGCCAGCAGCTTTGACGGAACGGGTGGTTGGAATGAGCAGTTCTTC
J: TRBJ2-7; V: TRBV27; size: .; D: TRBD2; CDR3: CASSLALRLAGLYEQYF; DNA: TGTGCCAGCAGTTTAGCCCTTCGTCTAGCGGGGTTGTACGAGCAGTACTTC
J: TRBJ2-2; V: TRBV5-1; size: few; D: TRBD2; CDR3: CASSPGLAANTGELFF; DNA: TGCGCCAGCAGCCCGGGACTAGCGGCGAACACCGGGGAGCTGTTTTTT
J: TRBJ2-3; V: TRBV3-1/TRBV3-2; size: .; D: .; CDR3: CATSWGLGTDTQYF; DNA: TGTGCCACATCTTGGGGGCTTGGCACAGATACGCAGTATTTT
J: TRBJ2-2; V: TRBV27; size: .; D: .; CDR3: CASSWGRAGELFF; DNA: TGTGCCAGCAGTTGGGGCCGAGCCGGGGAGCTGTTTTTT
J: TRBJ1-1; V: TRBV5-1; size: .; D: TRBD1; CDR3: CASSLADRGHTEAFF; DNA: TGCGCCAGCAGCTTGGCGGACAGGGGGCACACTGAAGCTTTCTTT
J: TRBJ2-5; V: TRBV18; size: .; D: .; CDR3: CASSATIGQSGTQYF; DNA: TGTGCCAGCTCAGCCACGATCGGACAGAGCGGGACCCAGTACTTC
J: TRBJ2-1; V: TRBV3-1/TRBV3-2; size: once; D: TRBD2; CDR3: CASSQILASYNEQFF; DNA: TGTGCCAGCAGCCAGATACTAGCGTCCTACAATGAGCAGTTCTTC
J: TRBJ1-1; V: TRBV11-2; size: .; D: TRBD1; CDR3: CASVWTGGLEAFF; DNA: TGTGCCAGCGTCTGGACAGGGGGGCTTGAAGCTTTCTTT
J: TRBJ1-1; V: TRBV5-1; size: .; D: .; CDR3: CASSAVPGGLNTEAFF; DNA: TGCGCCAGCAGCGCCGTTCCGGGGGGATTGAACACTGAAGCTTTCTTT
J: TRBJ1-3; V: TRBV7-2; size: .; D: .; CDR3: CASSRGYPVYTIYF; DNA: TGTGCCAGCAGTCGGGGGTACCCGGTATACACCATATATTTT
J: TRBJ2-1; V: TRBV6-5; size: .; D: TRBD2; CDR3: CASRATSGGSDEQFF; DNA: TGTGCCAGCAGAGCCACTAGCGGGGGGTCCGATGAGCAGTTCTTC
J: TRBJ1-2; V: TRBV5-1; size: .; D: TRBD1; CDR3: CASSSGPQGGGYTF; DNA: TGCGCCAGCAGCTCGGGGCCACAGGGGGGTGGCTACACCTTC
J: TRBJ1-5; V: TRBV27; size: .; D: .; CDR3: CASSLFSGMSNQPQHF; DNA: TGTGCCAGCAGTTTATTTTCAGGGATGAGCAATCAGCCCCAGCATTTT
J: TRBJ2-1; V: TRBV11-2; size: .; D: .; CDR3: CASSLGWDSKYNEQFF; DNA: TGTGCCAGCAGCTTAGGTTGGGACTCCAAATACAATGAGCAGTTCTTC
J: TRBJ1-6; V: TRBV5-1; size: .; D: .; CDR3: CASSPSGDSPLHF; DNA: TGCGCCAGCAGCCCTTCAGGGGATTCACCCCTCCACTTT
J: TRBJ2-5; V: TRBV3-1/TRBV3-2; size: .; D: TRBD2; CDR3: CASSQGLAEETQYF; DNA: TGTGCCAGCAGCCAAGGGCTAGCGGAAGAGACCCAGTACTTC
J: TRBJ2-7; V: TRBV10-3; size: .; D: TRBD2; CDR3: CAISEPTSGGPVPYEQYF; DNA: TGTGCCATCAGTGAGCCCACTAGCGGGGGGCCCGTACCCTACGAGCAGTACTTC
J: TRBJ2-5; V: TRBV7-9; size: .; D: .; CDR3: CASSLDPGRGETQYF; DNA: TGTGCCAGCAGCTTAGACCCGGGGCGGGGAGAGACCCAGTACTTC
J: TRBJ2-7; V: TRBV3-1/TRBV3-2; size: .; D: TRBD2; CDR3: CASSQDLRTSGGVEQYF; DNA: TGTGCCAGCAGCCAAGATCTGAGAACTAGCGGGGGAGTCGAGCAGTACTTC
J: TRBJ1-2; V: TRBV30; size: .; D: TRBD1; CDR3: CAWSGGTGNYGYTF; DNA: TGTGCCTGGAGTGGGGGGACAGGGAACTATGGCTACACCTTC
J: TRBJ2-7; V: TRBV6-2/TRBV6-3; size: many; D: TRBD1; CDR3: CASSSPGTGFREQYF; DNA: TGTGCCAGCAGTTCCCCCGGGACAGGGTTCCGCGAGCAGTACTTC
J: TRBJ1-1; V: TRBV6-6; size: .; D: .; CDR3: CASSEGLSTEAFF; DNA: TGTGCCAGCAGCGAGGGATTATCCACTGAAGCTTTCTTT
J: TRBJ2-3; V: TRBV10-3; size: .; D: .; CDR3: CAISESASGADTQYF; DNA: TGTGCCATCAGTGAGTCGGCCTCGGGGGCAGATACGCAGTATTTT
J: TRBJ1-1; V: TRBV24-1; size: .; D: .; CDR3: CATPPLGGRTEAFF; DNA: TGTGCCACCCCCCCGTTGGGGGGGCGAACTGAAGCTTTCTTT
J: TRBJ2-7; V: TRBV13; size: .; D: TRBD1; CDR3: CASSLGQGAYEQYF; DNA: TGTGCCAGCAGCTTAGGACAGGGGGCCTACGAGCAGTACTTC
J: TRBJ1-2; V: TRBV7-9; size: few; D: TRBD1; CDR3: CASSTLTGSDGYTF; DNA: TGTGCCAGCAGCACCCTGACAGGGTCGGATGGCTACACCTTC
J: TRBJ2-3; V: TRBV29-1; size: .; D: .; CDR3: CSVEYLRGNTDTQYF; DNA: TGCAGCGTTGAATATTTGCGGGGCAACACAGATACGCAGTATTTT
J: TRBJ2-7; V: TRBV5-5; size: .; D: .; CDR3: CASSLQISYEQYF; DNA: TGTGCCAGCAGCTTGCAGATTTCCTACGAGCAGTACTTC
J: TRBJ2-5; V: TRBV6-5; size: once; D: .; CDR3: CASSSGGPETQYF; DNA: TGTGCCAGCAGTTCGGGGGGCCCGGAGACCCAGTACTTC
J: TRBJ1-2; V: TRBV6-5; size: .; D: TRBD1; CDR3: CASTSRGLRGYTF; DNA: TGTGCCAGCACTTCCAGGGGGCTTCGGGGCTACACCTTC
J: TRBJ1-4; V: TRBV30; size: .; D: .; CDR3: CAWSVFIRTTPAELFF; DNA: TGTGCCTGGAGTGTATTTATCAGGACAACTCCCGCTGAGCTGTTTTTT
J: TRBJ1-1; V: TRBV10-3; size: .; D: .; CDR3: CAISESPGGGNTEAFF; DNA: TGTGCCATCAGTGAGTCTCCCGGGGGGGGGAACACTGAAGCTTTCTTT
J: TRBJ1-1; V: TRBV27; size: .; D: .; CDR3: CASRPDRFRGENTEAFF; DNA: TGTGCCAGCAGACCCGACAGGTTTCGTGGGGAGAACACTGAAGCTTTCTTT
J: TRBJ1-1; V: TRBV18; size: .; D: TRBD1; CDR3: CASSMGQGSTEAFF; DNA: TGTGCCAGCTCAATGGGACAGGGGAGCACTGAAGCTTTCTTT
J: TRBJ2-7; V: TRBV27; size: .; D: TRBD2; CDR3: CASRDIAGGSYEQYF; DNA: TGTGCCAGCAGAGACATAGCGGGGGGATCCTACGAGCAGTACTTC
J: TRBJ1-4; V: TRBV14; size: .; D: .; CDR3: CASSQGAINEKLFF; DNA: TGTGCCAGCAGCCAGGGGGCGATTAATGAAAAACTGTTTTTT
J: TRBJ2-7; V: TRBV7-8; size: .; D: .; CDR3: CASSLGRGGGYEQYF; DNA: TGTGCCAGCAGCTTAGGGAGGGGGGGCGGCTACGAGCAGTACTTC